This T cell receptor (beta chain) was captured by sequencing in a study of blood T cell repertoires in COVID-19. Per the study methods: Reference gene primer amplification gave nucleated cell count estimates. Profiled with immunoSEQ multiplex PCR; TCRdb holds only in-frame clones, not every one. Clonal size and the V and J genes are those of that table, whereas D and trimming came from the DNA. The sample contains about 97,000 clones, around 87% of which appear only once. Between the trimmed V and J ends, which lost 4 bases and 0 bases, there was a span of 13 bases. Germline CDR1 SGHDT, CDR2 YYEEEE. CDR3 length: 15 amino acids.

The clonotype was recovered from a human donor in a cohort sampled during active COVID-19. The specimen was peripheral blood. The V call is TRBV5-6, the J call TRBJ1-2; D is unresolved. Written as DNA, the CDR3 is TGTGCCAGCAGCCCCGGGGTAACCCCTAACTATGGCTACACCTTC. Translating gives CASSPGVTPNYGYTF.